These 28 T cell receptor beta chains originate from one sample sequenced in a study of blood T cell repertoires in COVID-19. The data were produced by immunoSEQ multiplex PCR, yet TCRdb's version contains in-frame clones alone and is incomplete. The sample yields some 180,000 clones, around 79% seen once. The sample taken for sequencing was peripheral blood. These receptors were taken from a man between 45 and 60 years old who had recovered from COVID-19.

V usage is TRBV29-1 and J usage is TRBJ1-1; D gene unclear. The CDR3 length is 14 residues. Germline values: CDR1 SQVTM, CDR2 ANQGSEA. The V gene lost 4 bases and the J gene lost 1 base, with 13 bases spanning the gap. CDR3 nucleotide sequence: TGCAGCGTTGCAAATACGGGAGCGAACACTGAAGCTTTCTTT. This gives the protein CSVANTGANTEAFF.

The J gene is TRBJ2-1, the V gene TRBV29-1; D perhaps matches TRBD1 (5 bases). Looked up from germline, CDR1 is SQVTM and CDR2 is ANQGSEA. This CDR3 region has 10 residues. Trimming removed 4 bases at V and 9 bases at J, with 7 bases between. The CDR3 nucleotides are TGCAGCGTTGTTGGGGCTGAGCAGTTCTTC. Translated, it gives CSVVGAEQFF.

This clone was recorded a few times. The V gene is TRBV5-1, the J gene TRBJ1-2, with 10 bases matching TRBD1. This CDR3 contains 16 residues. Trimming at V came to 0 bases and at J to 3 bases, leaving 5 bases not matched to a gene. In germline, CDR1 is SGHRS, CDR2 YFSETQ. The DNA for the CDR3 is TGCGCCAGCAGCTTGGTCGGTGGGACAGGGGACTATGGCTACACCTTC. Its protein is CASSLVGGTGDYGYTF.

The chain joins TRBV28 to TRBJ1-2, with TRBD1 matching 9 bases. The CDR3 loop spans 15 amino acids. Looked up from germline, CDR1 is MDHEN and CDR2 is SYDVKM. Germline trimming cut 2 bases from V and 5 bases from J; bases unmatched to any gene: 6. The chain's CDR3 is CASSLTGGEFYGYTF. CDR3 nucleotide sequence: TGTGCCAGCAGTTTAACAGGGGGCGAGTTTTATGGCTACACCTTC.

The chain couples TRBV10-3 to TRBJ2-1; tentative D call: TRBD2 (6 bases). Trimming cost V 2 bases and J 1 base, with 12 bases left between them. CDR1 is ENHRY, CDR2 SYGVKD, per germline. The length of the CDR3 is 16 residues. The CDR3 sequence: CAISEEAGLSYNEQFF. CDR3 nucleotides: TGTGCCATCAGTGAGGAGGCGGGATTGTCCTACAATGAGCAGTTCTTC.

This clone turned up a few times. CDR3 sequence (DNA): TGTGCCAGCAGTGAACTATTCGGACAGGGGGCTCAGCCCCAGCATTTT. Translated, it gives CASSELFGQGAQPQHF. The chain links TRBV2 to TRBJ1-5, with 11 bases aligning to TRBD1. Trimming removed 2 bases from V and 6 bases from J; junction bases left unmatched: 6. This CDR3 comprises 16 residues. Per the germline V gene, CDR1 is SNHLY and CDR2 is FYNNEI. Combining the CDR3 with reference TRBV2 and TRBJ1-5 gives the whole variable domain EPEVTQTPSHQVTQMGQEVILRCVPISNHLYFYWYRQILGQKVEFLVSFYNNEISEKSEIFDDQFSVERPDGSNFTLKIRSTKLEDSAMYFCASSELFGQGAQPQHFGDGTRLSIL.

The chain has TRBV24-1 and TRBJ2-5; D unresolved. V dropped 4 bases and J dropped 10 bases, with 15 bases sitting between them. The CDR3 is 13 residues long. Germline values: CDR1 KGHDR, CDR2 SFDVKD. Here the CDR3 DNA reads TGTGCCACCAGTGACCCTCCGTCCGAGGTCCAGTACTTC. The encoded protein is CATSDPPSEVQYF.

The chain recombines TRBV5-1 with TRBJ2-7; D gene unclear. V lost 4 bases to trimming and J lost 0 bases, with 17 bases between them. The CDR3 spans 16 residues. The germline gives CDR1 SGHRS, CDR2 YFSETQ. CDR3 in DNA: TGCGCCAGCAGCCGAGCAACGACTCGGTCCTCCTACGAGCAGTACTTC. It translates to CASSRATTRSSYEQYF.

The chain joins TRBV2 to TRBJ1-2; a possible D gene is TRBD1 (6 bases). Germline assignment: CDR1 SNHLY and CDR2 FYNNEI. Trimming removed 5 bases from V and 7 bases from J, with 20 bases in between. CDR3 size: 15 residues. CDR3 in DNA: TGTGCCAGCAGTTCCTCAAGTGGCAGGGGCGGTGGCTACACCTTC. Translation: CASSSSSGRGGGYTF.

CDR3 sequence reads: CASSDRGEQFF. CDR3 bases: TGTGCCAGCTCAGACAGGGGTGAGCAGTTCTTC. The chain employs TRBV18 and TRBJ2-1; 8 bases map to TRBD1. Germline loops: CDR1 KGHSH, CDR2 LQKENI. V lost 5 bases to trimming and J lost 9 bases; unmatched junction nucleotides: 0. The CDR3 length is 11 residues.

CDR3 nucleotide sequence: TGTGCCAGCAGCCATACTAGCGGGAGTACCACCGGGGAGCTGTTTTTT. Translated: CASSHTSGSTTGELFF. The genes are TRBV6-4 and TRBJ2-2; 11 bases agree with TRBD2. The CDR3 has 16 amino acids. The germline gives CDR1 MRHNA, CDR2 SNTAGT. The junction had 7 bases not matched to a gene; V was cut back by 6 bases and J by 4 bases.

CDR3 in amino acids: CASSIDGQGNQPQHF. The CDR3 DNA sequence: TGTGCCAGTAGTATAGACGGTCAGGGCAATCAGCCCCAGCATTTT. The chain couples TRBV19 to TRBJ1-5; D remains ambiguous. CDR1 and CDR2 from the germline V gene are LNHDA and SQIVND (reference sequence). The V end lost 0 bases, the J end lost 2 bases, and 8 bases lay between the germline ends. There are 15 residues in the CDR3.

The chain carries TRBV5-1 and TRBJ1-2, with D tentatively TRBD1 (6 bases). The length of the CDR3 is 12 residues. Trimming removed 3 bases from V and 5 bases from J, with 8 bases in between. Germline CDR1 reads SGHRS; CDR2 reads YFSETQ. CDR3 region: CASSSRGYGYTF. The DNA for the CDR3 is TGCGCCAGCAGCTCCAGGGGTTATGGCTACACCTTC.

The chain is built from TRBV7-2 and TRBJ1-6; 8 nucleotides agree with TRBD1. CDR3 length equals 14 residues. The V gene end was trimmed by 5 bases and the J gene end by 5 bases; junction bases not matched to a gene: 2. The germline V gene encodes CDR1 SGHTA and CDR2 FQGNSA. The DNA of the CDR3 is TGTGCCAGCAGCGGACAGGGTAATAATTCACCCCTCCACTTT. It translates to CASSGQGNNSPLHF.

The chain combines TRBV27 with TRBJ2-6, with D tentatively TRBD1 (6 bases). CDR1 is MNHEY and CDR2 is SMNVEV in the germline V gene (reference sequence). Trimming shortened V by 3 bases and J by 2 bases, and 14 bases separated the two germline ends. The CDR3 is 17 residues long. The CDR3 loop is CASSFRQGLAGANVLTF. The DNA for the CDR3 is TGTGCCAGCAGTTTTCGGCAGGGGCTCGCTGGGGCCAACGTCCTGACTTTC. Supplemented by reference TRBV27 and TRBJ2-6, the full variable domain reads EAQVTQNPRYLITVTGKKLTVTCSQNMNHEYMSWYRQDPGLGLRQIYYSMNVEVTDKGDVPEGYKVSRKEKRNFPLILESPSPNQTSLYFCASSFRQGLAGANVLTFGAGSRLTVL.

Concerning this clone itself: Other DNA sequences in the same sample also yield this CDR3. The chain joins TRBV29-1 to TRBJ2-7; D might be TRBD1 (7 bases). Trimming left V 4 bases short and J 4 bases short, with 11 bases between. CDR1 and CDR2 (germline): SQVTM, ANQGSEA. The CDR3 is made up of 12 amino acids. This CDR3 is CSVGGTDYEQYF. CDR3 DNA: TGCAGCGTTGGCGGGACAGATTACGAGCAGTACTTC.

The chain has TRBV7-6 and TRBJ2-5, with 7 bases that match TRBD1. Germline CDR1 is SGHVS and CDR2 is FNYEAQ. The CDR3 has 14 amino acids. V trimming: 5 bases; J trimming: 1 base; junction bases outside the gene matches: 4. CDR3 nucleotides: TGTGCCAGCAGCCCTACAGGGGCCCAAGAGACCCAGTACTTC. It yields the protein CASSPTGAQETQYF.

The rearrangement joins TRBV19 to TRBJ2-2; D might be TRBD1 (5 bases). Germline V gives CDR1 LNHDA, CDR2 SQIVND (reference sequence). This CDR3 has 13 residues. Trimming took off 3 bases at V and 6 bases at J, with 8 bases between the two ends. In DNA form, the CDR3 reads TGTGCCAGTAGTATGGTCAGGGCCGGGGAGCTGTTTTTT. Its translation: CASSMVRAGELFF. Using reference TRBV19 and TRBJ2-2 for the parts outside the CDR3, the full variable domain is DGGITQSPKYLFRKEGQNVTLSCEQNLNHDAMYWYRQDPGQGLRLIYYSQIVNDFQKGDIAEGYSVSREKKESFPLTVTSAQKNPTAFYLCASSMVRAGELFFGEGSRLTVL.

The chain combines TRBV29-1 with TRBJ2-7; no clear D gene. Germline lookup yields CDR1 SQVTM and CDR2 ANQGSEA. Trimming shortened V by 4 bases and J by 0 bases, and 13 bases separated the two germline ends. The CDR3 totals 14 residues. CDR3 residues: CSVVISRNSYEQYF. The CDR3 DNA follows: TGCAGCGTTGTTATCTCGCGGAACTCCTACGAGCAGTACTTC.

The chain joins TRBV15 to TRBJ2-7; D is possibly TRBD2 (5 bases). V lost 0 bases and J 2 bases, leaving 8 bases between the germline ends. Germline loops: CDR1 LNHNV, CDR2 YYDKDF (reference sequence). The CDR3 loop spans 14 amino acids. CDR3 in DNA: TGTGCCACCAGCAGAGATCGGACTGCCTACGAGCAGTACTTC. Encoded protein: CATSRDRTAYEQYF. Drawing the rest from reference TRBV15 and TRBJ2-7, the complete variable domain is DAMVIQNPRYQVTQFGKPVTLSCSQTLNHNVMYWYQQKSSQAPKLLFHYYDKDFNNEADTPDNFQSRRPNTSFCFLDIRSPGLGDTAMYLCATSRDRTAYEQYFGPGTRLTVT.

The chain carries TRBV13 and TRBJ2-1, with 8 bases that match TRBD2. V shed 1 base, J shed 0 bases, and the junction held 11 bases outside the gene matches. The CDR3 is 19 residues long. Per the germline V gene, CDR1 is PRHDT and CDR2 is FYEKMQ (reference sequence). CDR3 loop: CASSLEGARTSFSYNEQFF. CDR3 sequence (DNA): TGTGCCAGCAGCTTAGAGGGTGCTCGGACTAGCTTCTCCTACAATGAGCAGTTCTTC.

The genes are TRBV29-1 and TRBJ2-3; D ambiguous. The CDR3 totals 13 residues. Germline V lookup: CDR1 SQVTM, CDR2 ANQGSEA. V lost 2 bases, J lost 2 bases, and 8 bases lay in between. The CDR3 region has the DNA TGCAGCGTTGAAAAGCCGGTCACAGATACGCAGTATTTT. This translates into CSVEKPVTDTQYF.

V usage is TRBV6-5 and J usage is TRBJ1-2, with 9 positions matching TRBD1. Germline V gene lookup returns CDR1 MNHEY and CDR2 SVGAGI. V was clipped by 2 bases and J by 8 bases; unmatched bases: 9. The CDR3 contains 15 residues. In DNA, the CDR3 is TGTGCCAGCAGTTACATGGGACAGGGTGGTAGAGGCTACACCTTC. This encodes CASSYMGQGGRGYTF.

V usage is TRBV3-1 (or the pseudogene TRBV3-2) and J usage is TRBJ1-2; TRBD1 aligns across 11 bases. V was clipped by 6 bases and J by 6 bases; unmatched bases: 6. This CDR3 has 14 amino acids. Germline-derived CDR1 and CDR2 are LGHDT and YNNKEL (reference sequence). CDR3 amino acids: CASRAGTGGNGYTF. CDR3 in DNA: TGTGCCAGCAGGGCCGGGACAGGGGGTAATGGCTACACCTTC.

This clone was found once. This chain uses TRBV12-5 with TRBJ2-1; the match to TRBD1 covers 8 bases. Germline V gene sequence: CDR1 LGHNT, CDR2 FRNRAP. The CDR3 is 17 amino acids. Trimming took 6 bases from V and 0 from J; bases not matched to a gene: 10. The CDR3 DNA sequence: TGTGCTAGTGGGAGCCACAGGGGGTCCCTCTCCTACAATGAGCAGTTCTTC. It is translated as CASGSHRGSLSYNEQFF.

The chain links TRBV12-3 or TRBV12-4 to TRBJ2-3; no reliable D call. The CDR3 totals 13 residues. V gave up 6 bases and J gave up 2 bases, with 9 bases separating them. CDR3 amino acids: CASRPWATDTQYF. The CDR3 nucleotides are TGTGCCAGCAGGCCGTGGGCCACAGATACGCAGTATTTT.

The chain uses TRBV6-6 and TRBJ1-6, with D unresolved. The germline V gene has CDR1 MNHNY and CDR2 SVGAGI (reference sequence). Trimming left V 6 bases short and J 10 bases short, with 16 bases between. CDR3 size: 14 residues. DNA for the CDR3: TGTGCCAGCAGCTTGGGGAGTTCTCACTCACCCCTCCACTTT. It specifies CASSLGSSHSPLHF.

This sequence joins TRBV5-4 and TRBJ2-3; tentative D call: TRBD2 (5 bases). V lost 1 base, J lost 6 bases, and 9 bases lay in between. Germline V gene lookup returns CDR1 SGHNT and CDR2 YYREEE (reference sequence). The CDR3 is made up of 13 amino acids. This chain's CDR3 is CASSLTPGDTQYF. CDR3 nucleotides: TGTGCCAGCAGCTTGACTCCGGGGGATACGCAGTATTTT.